Listed here are 30 T cell receptor beta chains from one sample, sequenced in a study of control samples from healthy donors and cancer patients. Produced via immunoSEQ multiplex PCR; TCRdb's table is partial and in-frame only. The sample records about 170,000 clones, about 94% being singletons. Sequenced: blood. These receptors were obtained from an older woman in good health.

This chain connects TRBV12-3 or TRBV12-4 to TRBJ1-5; D is ambiguous. The CDR3 extends over 13 amino acids. Trimming removed 3 bases at V and 5 bases at J, with 8 bases between. CDR3 in DNA: TGTGCCAGCAGTTTTTCAGGCGATCAGCCCCAGCATTTT. Protein product: CASSFSGDQPQHF.

This chain connects TRBV6-5 to TRBJ1-2; 7 nucleotides match TRBD1. Germline CDR1 is MNHEY and CDR2 is SVGAGI. The J segment lost 7 bases and the V segment lost 6 bases, leaving 8 bases of the junction unmatched. The CDR3 sequence is 13 residues long. The CDR3 DNA follows: TGTGCCAGCAGGACAACAGGGGCCGGTGGCTACACCTTC. It translates to CASRTTGAGGYTF.

V is TRBV2 and J is TRBJ2-7, with a tentative D call TRBD2 (6 bases). Germline CDR1 and CDR2: SNHLY and FYNNEI. Trimming pared 6 bases from V and 12 bases from J, leaving 9 bases between. This CDR3 is 9 amino acids long. CDR3 loop: CASRRDAYF. The DNA of the CDR3 is TGTGCCAGCAGGCGGGACGCGTACTTC.

The rearrangement joins TRBV3-1 (or the pseudogene TRBV3-2) to TRBJ1-2; TRBD1 might be the D (6 bases). The CDR3 loop spans 14 amino acids. V was trimmed by 4 bases and J by 3 bases, leaving 12 bases between them. Germline loops: CDR1 LGHDT, CDR2 YNNKEL (reference sequence). CDR3 region: CASSRTGADYGYTF. CDR3 DNA sequence: TGTGCCAGCAGCCGGACGGGGGCTGACTATGGCTACACCTTC.

In this sample, this clone turned up once. This chain links TRBV7-2 with TRBJ1-2, with D hard to call. V was shortened by 5 bases and J by 11 bases, with 15 bases between the two germline ends. This CDR3 has 12 residues. CDR1 is SGHTA, CDR2 FQGNSA, per germline. CDR3 in amino acids: CASSLREGGYTF. As DNA, the CDR3 is TGTGCCAGCAGCCTCCGGGAGGGTGGGTACACCTTC.

In DNA form, the CDR3 reads TGTGCCAGCAGATACGCTGGACTAGTTGGGAGCACAGATACGCAGTATTTT. This gives the protein CASRYAGLVGSTDTQYF. V and J are TRBV6-2 or TRBV6-3 and TRBJ2-3; TRBD2 aligns across 7 bases. The CDR3 has 17 residues. Germline CDR1 MNHEY, CDR2 SVGEGT. The junction had 12 bases not matched to a gene; V was cut back by 6 bases and J by 0 bases.

The V and J genes are TRBV11-2 and TRBJ2-3; D gene unclear. V lost 0 bases, J lost 6 bases, and 13 bases lay in between. Germline values: CDR1 SGHAT, CDR2 FQNNGV. CDR3 length equals 15 residues. The CDR3 region has the DNA TGTGCCAGCAGCTTAGATCTCGGTGGTATGGATACGCAGTATTTT. This sequence encodes CASSLDLGGMDTQYF.

The gene calls are TRBV18 and TRBJ2-2, with D unresolved. The germline V gene encodes CDR1 KGHSH and CDR2 LQKENI. V gave up 3 bases and J gave up 6 bases, with 8 bases separating them. This CDR3 spans 13 amino acids. In DNA form, the CDR3 reads TGTGCCAGCTCACCCCTTGTTTCCGGGGAGCTGTTTTTT. Translation: CASSPLVSGELFF.

This clone appeared a few times. This chain uses TRBV7-9 with TRBJ1-4; D is unresolved. Germline V gene lookup returns CDR1 SEHNR and CDR2 FQNEAQ (reference sequence). This CDR3 is 12 amino acids long. Trimming stripped 5 bases from V and 7 bases from J, with 8 bases between. CDR3 nucleotides: TGTGCCAGCAGCATAGGTGGTGAAAAACTGTTTTTT. This encodes CASSIGGEKLFF.

The chain is built from TRBV11-2 and TRBJ1-2; D ambiguous. The CDR3 loop spans 15 amino acids. Trimming removed 0 bases from V and 4 bases from J, with 12 bases in between. Germline V lookup: CDR1 SGHAT, CDR2 FQNNGV. The CDR3 spells CASSLDGTALYGYTF. CDR3 in DNA: TGTGCCAGCAGCTTAGATGGAACAGCCCTCTATGGCTACACCTTC.

The gene calls are TRBV27 and TRBJ2-1; 9 nucleotides line up with TRBD1. The length of the CDR3 is 14 residues. The V gene's germline CDR1 is MNHEY and CDR2 SMNVEV (reference sequence). V dropped 6 bases and J dropped 7; count of bases not matched to a gene: 7. CDR3 sequence reads: CASRSDRGGNEQFF. In DNA, the CDR3 is TGTGCCAGCAGATCGGACAGGGGTGGGAATGAGCAGTTCTTC.

The rearrangement links TRBV30 to TRBJ1-2; D unresolved. CDR1 and CDR2 (germline): GTSNPN, SVGIG (reference sequence). This CDR3 is 11 amino acids long. Trimming took 1 base from V and 8 from J, leaving 8 bases between them. CDR3 protein: CAWSGGYGYTF. CDR3 DNA: TGTGCCTGGAGTGGAGGGTACGGCTACACCTTC.

The chain links TRBV7-9 to TRBJ1-4; no reliable D call. Germline CDR1 SEHNR, CDR2 FQNEAQ (reference sequence). The CDR3 totals 15 residues. Trimming shortened V by 3 bases and J by 7 bases, and 15 bases separated the two germline ends. The DNA for the CDR3 is TGTGCCAGCAGCTTTGGCGTGGGTATCGCTGAAAAACTGTTTTTT. Residues: CASSFGVGIAEKLFF.

This chain uses TRBV3-1 (or the pseudogene TRBV3-2) with TRBJ2-2; D is possibly TRBD1 (5 bases). This CDR3 has 16 residues. Per the germline V gene, CDR1 is LGHDT and CDR2 is YNNKEL (reference sequence). V dropped 4 bases and J dropped 0 bases, with 12 bases sitting between them. This CDR3 reads CASSPRQLTNTGELFF. The DNA for the CDR3 is TGTGCCAGCAGCCCCAGACAGCTAACGAACACCGGGGAGCTGTTTTTT.

This clone showed up just once. The CDR3 DNA is TGTGCCAGCAGGGGACAGGGGGCGGCCGCTTTCTTT. It is translated as CASRGQGAAAFF. J is TRBJ1-1 and V is TRBV27; 12 bases are a match to TRBD1. CDR3 length: 12 residues. CDR1 and CDR2 (germline): MNHEY, SMNVEV (reference sequence). Trimming at V came to 6 bases and at J to 11 bases, leaving 4 bases not matched to a gene.

The rearrangement uses TRBV13 and TRBJ2-1; D tentatively reads TRBD1 or TRBD2 (5 bases each). This CDR3 spans 12 amino acids. Germline lookup yields CDR1 PRHDT and CDR2 FYEKMQ (reference sequence). Trimming pared 3 bases from V and 8 bases from J, leaving 8 bases between. DNA for the CDR3: TGTGCCAGCAGCTTTCGGGGCGATGAGCAGTTCTTC. It specifies CASSFRGDEQFF. Combining the CDR3 with reference TRBV13 and TRBJ2-1 gives the whole variable domain AAGVIQSPRHLIKEKRETATLKCYPIPRHDTVYWYQQGPGQDPQFLISFYEKMQSDKGSIPDRFSAQQFSDYHSELNMSSLELGDSALYFCASSFRGDEQFFGPGTRLTVL.

The genes are TRBV6-5 and TRBJ2-5, with 8 bases aligning to TRBD1. The germline V gene encodes CDR1 MNHEY and CDR2 SVGAGI. The CDR3 spans 15 residues. The V and J ends lost 3 bases and 4 bases, in that order; junction bases with no gene match: 7. CDR3 coding DNA: TGTGCCAGCAGTTATTCAGGACAGGGAAGAGAGACCCAGTACTTC. Translation: CASSYSGQGRETQYF.

This chain links TRBV4-3 with TRBJ1-1, with a tentative D call TRBD1 (5 bases). The V gene's germline CDR1 is LGHNA and CDR2 YSLEER. Trimming stripped 1 base from V and 3 bases from J, with 12 bases between. The CDR3 loop spans 15 amino acids. For the CDR3, the DNA is TGCGCCAGCAGCCAAGGGGGGGGACGGTACACTGAAGCTTTCTTT. The encoded protein is CASSQGGGRYTEAFF.

The chain has TRBV25-1 and TRBJ2-1; tentatively, D is TRBD1 (5 bases). The CDR3 is 16 amino acids. V gave up 3 bases and J gave up 9 bases, with 21 bases separating them. CDR1 is MGHDK and CDR2 is SYGVNS in the germline V gene. The CDR3 protein is CASSDRMAAKRGEQFF. The DNA of the CDR3 is TGTGCCAGCAGTGACCGGATGGCGGCGAAAAGGGGTGAGCAGTTCTTC.

This chain uses TRBV30 with TRBJ2-7; D is unclear. Looked up from germline, CDR1 is GTSNPN and CDR2 is SVGIG (reference sequence). The V and J ends lost 4 bases and 6 bases respectively, with 16 bases between them. CDR3 length equals 13 residues. The CDR3, as DNA: TGTGCCTGGACCATTCGCCCCGACTCCGAGCAGTACTTC. This translates into CAWTIRPDSEQYF. Supplemented by reference TRBV30 and TRBJ2-7, the full variable domain reads SQTIHQWPATLVQPVGSPLSLECTVEGTSNPNLYWYRQAAGRGLQLLFYSVGIGQISSEVPQNLSASRPQDRQFILSSKKLLLSDSGFYLCAWTIRPDSEQYFGPGTRLTVT.

This rearrangement joins TRBV11-2 to TRBJ2-3; D not resolved. V was cut by 5 bases and J by 2 bases, with 17 bases left in between. This CDR3 is built from 16 residues. Germline CDR1 is SGHAT and CDR2 is FQNNGV. CDR3 protein: CASSPRASQVTDTQYF. The CDR3 bases are TGTGCCAGCAGCCCACGGGCCTCCCAGGTCACAGATACGCAGTATTTT. Full variable domain (outside the CDR3, taken from reference TRBV11-2 and TRBJ2-3): EAGVAQSPRYKIIEKRQSVAFWCNPISGHATLYWYQQILGQGPKLLIQFQNNGVVDDSQLPKDRFSAERLKGVDSTLKIQPAKLEDSAVYLCASSPRASQVTDTQYFGPGTRLTVL.

The chain uses TRBV6-2 or TRBV6-3 and TRBJ1-1, with 7 nucleotides matching TRBD1. This CDR3 has 13 amino acids. The V gene end was trimmed by 2 bases and the J gene end by 6 bases; junction bases not matched to a gene: 3. Germline loops: CDR1 MNHEY, CDR2 SVGEGT. This chain's CDR3 is CASSYTGVAEAFF. The CDR3 coding sequence is TGTGCCAGCAGTTACACAGGGGTTGCTGAAGCTTTCTTT.

Concerning this clone: Other DNA sequences in this sample translate to the same CDR3. V gene TRBV19 combines with J gene TRBJ2-5; no clear D. CDR3 length: 13 residues. Looked up from germline, CDR1 is LNHDA and CDR2 is SQIVND (reference sequence). V lost 6 bases, J lost 2 bases, and 10 bases lay in between. The CDR3 DNA reads as TGTGCCAGTAGGGGAACCGCGCAAGAGACCCAGTACTTC. Translated, it gives CASRGTAQETQYF.

The genes are TRBV6-2 or TRBV6-3 and TRBJ1-5, with 12 bases lining up with TRBD1. Germline CDR1 and CDR2: MNHEY and SVGEGT. This CDR3 comprises 15 residues. V lost 2 bases to trimming and J lost 5 bases; unmatched junction nucleotides: 1. The CDR3, as DNA: TGTGCCAGCAGTTACGGGACAGGGGGCTATCAGCCCCAGCATTTT. This codes for CASSYGTGGYQPQHF.

The chain is built from TRBV6-5 and TRBJ2-2; D remains unclear. The ends were cut back, 6 bases at V and 0 bases at J, with 5 bases in the middle. Germline CDR1 reads MNHEY; CDR2 reads SVGAGI. The CDR3 has 13 amino acids. This CDR3 reads CASSRSNTGELFF. The CDR3 bases are TGTGCCAGCAGCAGATCGAACACCGGGGAGCTGTTTTTT.

The CDR3 DNA reads TGTGCCAGCAGTTCCGGGACTTTTCCTATTGTTTGGTTCTTC. Amino acids: CASSSGTFPIVWFF. This sequence joins TRBV27 and TRBJ2-1; a possible D gene is TRBD2 (6 bases). V lost 4 bases, J lost 15 bases, and 22 bases lay in between. There are 14 residues in the CDR3. Germline assignment: CDR1 MNHEY and CDR2 SMNVEV (reference sequence).

The V and J genes are TRBV6-5 and TRBJ2-7; 8 positions agree with TRBD2. Germline CDR1 and CDR2: MNHEY and SVGAGI. The CDR3 is 14 amino acids. J gave up 3 bases and V 6 bases, and 7 bases lay outside the gene matches. CDR3 protein: CASRFSGEIYEQYF. As DNA, the CDR3 is TGTGCCAGCAGATTTAGCGGGGAGATCTACGAGCAGTACTTC.

The chain uses TRBV4-2 and TRBJ1-2; D not certain. Germline lookup yields CDR1 LGHNA and CDR2 YNFKEQ. The CDR3 spans 15 residues. Trimming shortened V by 0 bases and J by 4 bases, and 12 bases separated the two germline ends. The CDR3 DNA sequence: TGTGCCAGCAGCCAAGAGAGGAACGACCGCTATGGCTACACCTTC. It translates to CASSQERNDRYGYTF.

The gene calls are TRBV7-2 and TRBJ1-2, with D uncertain. The CDR3 contains 13 residues. CDR1 is SGHTA and CDR2 is FQGNSA in the germline V gene. Between the trimmed V and J ends, which lost 1 base and 4 bases, there was a span of 7 bases. Here the CDR3 reads CASSLGQFYGYTF. In nucleotides, the CDR3 is TGTGCCAGCAGCTTAGGGCAGTTCTATGGCTACACCTTC.

The rearrangement uses TRBV11-2 and TRBJ1-2, with a weak D call TRBD1 (5 bases). The CDR3 has 13 amino acids. Germline CDR1 SGHAT, CDR2 FQNNGV. With 1 base removed from V and 4 bases from J, the gap between germline ends came to 7 bases. The CDR3 DNA is TGTGCCAGCAGCTTAGGTCAGGGCTATGGCTACACCTTC. Translation gives CASSLGQGYGYTF.